The T cell receptor (beta chain) under discussion was sequenced for a study of blood T cell repertoires in COVID-19. Study in general: Donors in the United States, Italy and Spain gave samples during acute or convalescent COVID-19. PBMCs, B-cell-depleted T cells, or T cells were the source of the cDNA or gDNA that made up the material.

Repertoires were generated with immunoSEQ multiplex PCR, while TCRdb's copy carries only in-frame clones and drops some. The repertoire holds some 150,000 clones, with more than 85% as singletons. This clone was counted only a few times. CDR3 length: 16 amino acids. CDR1 and CDR2 from the germline V gene are MNHEY and SVGAGI. The V gene lost 2 bases and the J gene lost 7 bases, with 18 bases spanning the gap. Input material: peripheral blood. This clonotype was obtained from a woman over 75 in a cohort sampled during active or convalescent COVID-19. The chain couples TRBV6-5 to TRBJ1-5; D gene ambiguous. CDR3 residues: CASSYPRTDGGQPQHF. The CDR3 DNA reads TGTGCCAGCAGTTACCCCAGGACGGACGGCGGGCAGCCCCAGCATTTT.